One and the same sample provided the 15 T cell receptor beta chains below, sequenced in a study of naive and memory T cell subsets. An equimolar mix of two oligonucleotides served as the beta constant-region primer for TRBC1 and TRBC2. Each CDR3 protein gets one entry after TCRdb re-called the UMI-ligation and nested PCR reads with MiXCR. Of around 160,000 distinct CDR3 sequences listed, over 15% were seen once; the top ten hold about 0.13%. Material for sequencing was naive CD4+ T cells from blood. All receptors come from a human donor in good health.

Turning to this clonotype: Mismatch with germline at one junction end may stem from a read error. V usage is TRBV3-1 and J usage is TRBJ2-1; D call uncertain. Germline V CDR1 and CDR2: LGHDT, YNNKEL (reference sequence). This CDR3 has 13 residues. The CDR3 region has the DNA TGTGCCAGCAGCCAAGATGGGCCCTCCGAGCGGTTCTTC. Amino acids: CASSQDGPSERFF.

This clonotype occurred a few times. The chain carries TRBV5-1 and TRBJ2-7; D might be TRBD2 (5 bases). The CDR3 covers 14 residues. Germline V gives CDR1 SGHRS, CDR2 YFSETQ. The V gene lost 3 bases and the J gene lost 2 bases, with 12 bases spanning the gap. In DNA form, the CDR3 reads TGCGCCAGCAGCTCGCAGGTGGGAGCCTACGAGCAGTACTTC. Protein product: CASSSQVGAYEQYF.

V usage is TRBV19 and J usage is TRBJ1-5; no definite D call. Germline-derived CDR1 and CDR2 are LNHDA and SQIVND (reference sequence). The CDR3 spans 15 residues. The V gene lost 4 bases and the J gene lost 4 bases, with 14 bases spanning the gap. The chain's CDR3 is CASSNGPTSNQPQHF. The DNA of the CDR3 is TGTGCCAGTAGTAATGGTCCGACATCGAATCAGCCCCAGCATTTT.

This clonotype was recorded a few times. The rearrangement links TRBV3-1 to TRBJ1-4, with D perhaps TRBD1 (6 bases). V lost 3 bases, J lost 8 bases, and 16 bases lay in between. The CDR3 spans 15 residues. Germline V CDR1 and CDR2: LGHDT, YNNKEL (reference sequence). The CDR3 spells CASSHLLRDNEKLFF. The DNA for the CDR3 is TGTGCCAGCAGCCATCTACTCCGGGACAACGAAAAACTGTTTTTT.

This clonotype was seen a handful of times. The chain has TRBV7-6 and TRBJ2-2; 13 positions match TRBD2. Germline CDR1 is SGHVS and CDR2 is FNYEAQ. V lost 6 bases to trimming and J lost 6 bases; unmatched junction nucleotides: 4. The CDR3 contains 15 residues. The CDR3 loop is CASSPGLAGAGELFF. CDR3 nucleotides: TGTGCCAGCAGTCCCGGACTAGCGGGAGCCGGGGAGCTGTTTTTT.

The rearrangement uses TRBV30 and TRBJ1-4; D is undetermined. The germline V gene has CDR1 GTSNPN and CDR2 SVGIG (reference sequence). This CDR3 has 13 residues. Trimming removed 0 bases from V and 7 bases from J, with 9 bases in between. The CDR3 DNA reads TGTGCCTGGAGTGTCGTAGCTCGTGAAAAACTGTTTTTT. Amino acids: CAWSVVAREKLFF.

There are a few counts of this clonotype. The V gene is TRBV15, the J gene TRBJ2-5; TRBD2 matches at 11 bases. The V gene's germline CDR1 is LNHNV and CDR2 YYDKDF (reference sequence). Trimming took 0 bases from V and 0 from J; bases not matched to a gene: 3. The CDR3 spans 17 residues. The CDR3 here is CATSRDRTSGHQETQYF. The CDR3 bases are TGTGCCACCAGCAGAGACCGGACTAGCGGGCACCAAGAGACCCAGTACTTC.

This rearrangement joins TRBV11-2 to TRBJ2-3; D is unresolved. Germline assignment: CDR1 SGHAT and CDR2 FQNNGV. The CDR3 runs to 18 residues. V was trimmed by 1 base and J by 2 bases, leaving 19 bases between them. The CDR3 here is CASSLALVSRPNTDTQYF. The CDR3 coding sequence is TGTGCCAGCAGCTTAGCGCTAGTTTCTCGCCCAAACACAGATACGCAGTATTTT.

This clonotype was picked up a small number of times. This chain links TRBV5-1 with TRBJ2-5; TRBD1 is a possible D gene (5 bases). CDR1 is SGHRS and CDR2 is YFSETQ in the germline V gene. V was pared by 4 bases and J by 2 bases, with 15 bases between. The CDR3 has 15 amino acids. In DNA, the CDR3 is TGCGCCAGCAGCGGAACGACAGTGCCTCAAGAGACCCAGTACTTC. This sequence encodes CASSGTTVPQETQYF. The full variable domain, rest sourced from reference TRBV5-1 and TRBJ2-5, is KAGVTQTPRYLIKTRGQQVTLSCSPISGHRSVSWYQQTPGQGLQFLFEYFSETQRNKGNFPGRFSGRQFSNSRSEMNVSTLELGDSALYLCASSGTTVPQETQYFGPGTRLLVL.

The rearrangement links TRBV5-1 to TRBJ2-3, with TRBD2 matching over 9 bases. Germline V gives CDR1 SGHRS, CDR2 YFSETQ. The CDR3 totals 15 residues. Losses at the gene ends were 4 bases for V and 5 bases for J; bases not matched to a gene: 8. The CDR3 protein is CASSGIAGAGDTQYF. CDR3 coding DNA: TGCGCCAGCAGCGGGATAGCGGGAGCGGGAGATACGCAGTATTTT. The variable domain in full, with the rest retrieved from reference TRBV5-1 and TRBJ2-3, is KAGVTQTPRYLIKTRGQQVTLSCSPISGHRSVSWYQQTPGQGLQFLFEYFSETQRNKGNFPGRFSGRQFSNSRSEMNVSTLELGDSALYLCASSGIAGAGDTQYFGPGTRLTVL.

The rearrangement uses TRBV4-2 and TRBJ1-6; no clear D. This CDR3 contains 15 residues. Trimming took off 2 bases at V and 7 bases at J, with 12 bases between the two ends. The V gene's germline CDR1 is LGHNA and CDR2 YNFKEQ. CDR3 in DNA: TGTGCCAGCAGCCAACCTGACGGAACCAATTCACCCCTCCACTTT. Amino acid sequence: CASSQPDGTNSPLHF.

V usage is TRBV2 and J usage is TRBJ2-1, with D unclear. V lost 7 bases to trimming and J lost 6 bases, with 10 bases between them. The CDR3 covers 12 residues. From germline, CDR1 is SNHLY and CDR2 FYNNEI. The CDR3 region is CASNNRPNEQFF. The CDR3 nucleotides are TGTGCCAGCAATAATCGGCCCAATGAGCAGTTCTTC.

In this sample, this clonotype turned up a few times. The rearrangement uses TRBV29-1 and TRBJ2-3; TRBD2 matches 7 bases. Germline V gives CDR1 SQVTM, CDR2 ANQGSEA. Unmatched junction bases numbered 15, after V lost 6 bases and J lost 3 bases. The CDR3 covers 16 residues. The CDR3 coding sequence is TGCAGCGTGGGGGGGTTGGCGGAAAGGGAAACAGATACGCAGTATTTT. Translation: CSVGGLAERETDTQYF.

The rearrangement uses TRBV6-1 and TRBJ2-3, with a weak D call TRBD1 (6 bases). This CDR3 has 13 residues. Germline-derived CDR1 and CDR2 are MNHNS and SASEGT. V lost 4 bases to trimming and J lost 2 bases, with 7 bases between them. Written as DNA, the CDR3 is TGTGCCAGCAGTGGGACAGCCACAGATACGCAGTATTTT. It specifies CASSGTATDTQYF.

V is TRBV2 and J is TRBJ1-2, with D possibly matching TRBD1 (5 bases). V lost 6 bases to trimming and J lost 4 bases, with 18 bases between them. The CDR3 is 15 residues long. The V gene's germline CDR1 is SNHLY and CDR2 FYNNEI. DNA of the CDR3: TGTGCCAGCAGCTCGGGTAGGCGGGACTCCTATGGCTACACCTTC. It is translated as CASSSGRRDSYGYTF.